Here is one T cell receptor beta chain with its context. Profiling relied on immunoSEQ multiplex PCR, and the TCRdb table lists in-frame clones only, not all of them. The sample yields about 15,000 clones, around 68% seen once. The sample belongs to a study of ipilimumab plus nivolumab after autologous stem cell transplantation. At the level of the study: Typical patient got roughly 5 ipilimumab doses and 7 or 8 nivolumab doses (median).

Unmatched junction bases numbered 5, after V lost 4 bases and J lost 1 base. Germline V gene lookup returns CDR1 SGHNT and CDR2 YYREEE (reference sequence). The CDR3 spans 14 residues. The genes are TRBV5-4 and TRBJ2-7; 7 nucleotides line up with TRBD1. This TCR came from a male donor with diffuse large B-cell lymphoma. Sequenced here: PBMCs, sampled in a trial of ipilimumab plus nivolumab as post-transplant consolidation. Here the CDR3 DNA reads TGTGCCAGCAGCCTAGGGACAGATTCCTACGAGCAGTACTTC. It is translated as CASSLGTDSYEQYF.